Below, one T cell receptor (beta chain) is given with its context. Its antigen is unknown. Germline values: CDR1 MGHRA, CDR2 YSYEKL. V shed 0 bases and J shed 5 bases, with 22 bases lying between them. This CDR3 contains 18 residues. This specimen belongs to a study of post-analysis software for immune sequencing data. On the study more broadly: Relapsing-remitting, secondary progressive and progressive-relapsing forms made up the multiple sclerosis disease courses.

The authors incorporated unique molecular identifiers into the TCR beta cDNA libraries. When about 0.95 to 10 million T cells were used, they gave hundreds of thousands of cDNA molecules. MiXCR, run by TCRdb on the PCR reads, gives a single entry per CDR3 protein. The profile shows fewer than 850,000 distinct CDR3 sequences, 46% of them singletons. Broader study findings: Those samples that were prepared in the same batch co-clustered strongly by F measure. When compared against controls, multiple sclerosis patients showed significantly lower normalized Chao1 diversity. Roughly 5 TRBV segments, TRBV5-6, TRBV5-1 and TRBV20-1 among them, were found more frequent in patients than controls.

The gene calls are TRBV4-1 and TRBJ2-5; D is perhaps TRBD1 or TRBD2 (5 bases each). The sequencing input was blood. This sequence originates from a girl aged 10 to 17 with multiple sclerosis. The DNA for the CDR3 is TGCGCCAGCAGCCAAGAAGAGGAGACAGAAGGGTTAGCGGAGACCCAGTACTTC. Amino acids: CASSQEEETEGLAETQYF.